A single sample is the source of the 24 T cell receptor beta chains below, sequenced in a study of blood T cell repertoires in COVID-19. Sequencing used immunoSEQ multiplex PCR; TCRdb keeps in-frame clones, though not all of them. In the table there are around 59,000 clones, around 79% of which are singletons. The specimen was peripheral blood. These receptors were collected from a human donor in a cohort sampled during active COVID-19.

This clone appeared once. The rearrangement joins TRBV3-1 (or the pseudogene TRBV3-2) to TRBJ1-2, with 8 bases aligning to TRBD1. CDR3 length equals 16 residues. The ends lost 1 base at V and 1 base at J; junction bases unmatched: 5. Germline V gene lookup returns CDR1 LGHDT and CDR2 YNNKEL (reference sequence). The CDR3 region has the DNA TGTGCCAGCAGCCAAGTTAACAGGGGGAATAACTATGGCTACACCTTC. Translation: CASSQVNRGNNYGYTF.

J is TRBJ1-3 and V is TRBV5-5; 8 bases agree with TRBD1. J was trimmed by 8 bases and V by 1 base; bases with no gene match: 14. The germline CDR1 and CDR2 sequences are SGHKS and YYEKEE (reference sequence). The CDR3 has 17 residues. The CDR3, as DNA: TGTGCCAGCAGCTTGTCTTCGACAGGGGCCCGAGGGGACACCATATATTTT. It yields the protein CASSLSSTGARGDTIYF.

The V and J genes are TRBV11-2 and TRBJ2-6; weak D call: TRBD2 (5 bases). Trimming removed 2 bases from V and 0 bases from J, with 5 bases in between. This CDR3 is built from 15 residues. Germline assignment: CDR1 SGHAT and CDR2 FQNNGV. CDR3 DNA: TGTGCCAGCAGCTTACGGGACTCTGGGGCCAACGTCCTGACTTTC. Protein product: CASSLRDSGANVLTF.

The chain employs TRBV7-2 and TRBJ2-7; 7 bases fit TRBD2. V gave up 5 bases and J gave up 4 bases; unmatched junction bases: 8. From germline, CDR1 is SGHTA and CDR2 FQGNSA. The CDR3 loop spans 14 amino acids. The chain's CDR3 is CASSVMGLIYEQYF. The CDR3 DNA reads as TGTGCCAGCAGCGTCATGGGACTAATTTACGAGCAGTACTTC.

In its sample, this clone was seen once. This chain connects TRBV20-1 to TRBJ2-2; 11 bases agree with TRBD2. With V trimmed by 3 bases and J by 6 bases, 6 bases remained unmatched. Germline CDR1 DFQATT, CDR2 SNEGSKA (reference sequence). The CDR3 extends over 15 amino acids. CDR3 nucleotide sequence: TGCAGTGCTAGTGATAGCGGGAGGGGCTCCGGGGAGCTGTTTTTT. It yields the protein CSASDSGRGSGELFF.

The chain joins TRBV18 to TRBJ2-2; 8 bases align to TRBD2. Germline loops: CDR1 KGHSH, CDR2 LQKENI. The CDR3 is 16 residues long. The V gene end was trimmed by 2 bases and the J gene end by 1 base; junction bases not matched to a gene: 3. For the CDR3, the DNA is TGTGCCAGCTCACCAGTCCTAGCGGGGAACACCGGGGAGCTGTTTTTT. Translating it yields CASSPVLAGNTGELFF.

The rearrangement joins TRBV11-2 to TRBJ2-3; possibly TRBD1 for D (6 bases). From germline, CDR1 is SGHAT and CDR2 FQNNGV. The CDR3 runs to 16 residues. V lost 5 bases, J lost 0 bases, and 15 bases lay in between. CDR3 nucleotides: TGTGCCAGCAGCAGTACCGGGACAACTAGCACAGATACGCAGTATTTT. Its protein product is CASSSTGTTSTDTQYF.

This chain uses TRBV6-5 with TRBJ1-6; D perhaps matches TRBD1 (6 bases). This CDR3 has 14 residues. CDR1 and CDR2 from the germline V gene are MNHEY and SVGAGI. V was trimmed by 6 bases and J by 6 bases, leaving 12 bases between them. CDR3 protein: CASSPDRINSPLHF. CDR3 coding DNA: TGTGCCAGCAGCCCGGACAGAATTAATTCACCCCTCCACTTT.

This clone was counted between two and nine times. As DNA, the CDR3 is TGCGCCAGCAGCTTGGCCGGACAGACCGAGGGATATGGCTACACCTTC. This sequence encodes CASSLAGQTEGYGYTF. The chain links TRBV5-1 to TRBJ1-2, with a possible D match to TRBD1 (6 bases). V gave up 0 bases and J gave up 5 bases, with 17 bases separating them. This CDR3 has 16 amino acids. Looked up from germline, CDR1 is SGHRS and CDR2 is YFSETQ.

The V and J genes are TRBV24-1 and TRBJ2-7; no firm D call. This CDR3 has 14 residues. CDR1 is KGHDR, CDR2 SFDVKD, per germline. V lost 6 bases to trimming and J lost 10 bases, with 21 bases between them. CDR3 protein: CATSRSEASPFQYF. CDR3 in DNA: TGTGCCACCAGTAGGTCCGAGGCATCGCCTTTTCAGTACTTC.

CDR3 protein: CASSLNPPETNYGYTF. The CDR3 region has the DNA TGTGCCAGCAGCTTAAACCCCCCGGAGACTAACTATGGCTACACCTTC. The chain has TRBV7-2 and TRBJ1-2; D unclear. The CDR3 consists of 16 residues. The germline CDR1 and CDR2 sequences are SGHTA and FQGNSA. With 2 bases removed from V and 0 bases from J, the gap between germline ends came to 13 bases. Variable domain in full (rest from reference TRBV7-2 and TRBJ1-2): GAGVSQSPSNKVTEKGKDVELRCDPISGHTALYWYRQSLGQGLEFLIYFQGNSAPDKSGLPSDRFSAERTGGSVSTLTIQRTQQEDSAVYLCASSLNPPETNYGYTFGSGTRLTVV.

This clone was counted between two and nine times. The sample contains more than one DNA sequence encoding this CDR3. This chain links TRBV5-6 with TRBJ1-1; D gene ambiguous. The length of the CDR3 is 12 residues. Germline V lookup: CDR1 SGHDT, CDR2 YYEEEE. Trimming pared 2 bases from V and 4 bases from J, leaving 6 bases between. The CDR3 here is CASSLRGTEAFF. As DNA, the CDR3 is TGTGCCAGCAGCTTAAGAGGCACTGAAGCTTTCTTT.

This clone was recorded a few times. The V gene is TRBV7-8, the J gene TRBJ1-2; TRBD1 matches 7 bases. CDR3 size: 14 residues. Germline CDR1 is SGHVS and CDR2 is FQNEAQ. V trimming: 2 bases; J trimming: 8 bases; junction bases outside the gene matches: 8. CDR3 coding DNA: TGTGCCAGCAGCTTATCTTCGACAGGGAGGGGCTACACCTTC. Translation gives CASSLSSTGRGYTF.

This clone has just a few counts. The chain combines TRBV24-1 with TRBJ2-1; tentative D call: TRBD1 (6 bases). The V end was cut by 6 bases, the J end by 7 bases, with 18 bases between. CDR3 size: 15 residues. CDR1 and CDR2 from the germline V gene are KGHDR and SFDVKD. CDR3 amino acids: CATSNTGSAGNEQFF. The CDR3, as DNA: TGTGCCACCAGTAACACAGGGTCGGCTGGGAATGAGCAGTTCTTC.

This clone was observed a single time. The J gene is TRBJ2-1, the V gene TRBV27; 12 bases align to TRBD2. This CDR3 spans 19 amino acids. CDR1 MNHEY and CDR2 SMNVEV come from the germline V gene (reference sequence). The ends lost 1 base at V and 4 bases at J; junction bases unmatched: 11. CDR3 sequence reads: CASSLLGLAGPFEYNEQFF. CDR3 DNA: TGTGCCAGCAGTTTATTGGGACTAGCGGGCCCCTTCGAGTACAATGAGCAGTTCTTC.

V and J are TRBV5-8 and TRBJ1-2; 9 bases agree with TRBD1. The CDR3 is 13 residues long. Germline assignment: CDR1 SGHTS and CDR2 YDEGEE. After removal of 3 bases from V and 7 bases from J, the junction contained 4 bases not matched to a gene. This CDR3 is CASSSDRGGGYTF. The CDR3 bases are TGTGCCAGCAGCTCGGACAGGGGTGGTGGCTACACCTTC.

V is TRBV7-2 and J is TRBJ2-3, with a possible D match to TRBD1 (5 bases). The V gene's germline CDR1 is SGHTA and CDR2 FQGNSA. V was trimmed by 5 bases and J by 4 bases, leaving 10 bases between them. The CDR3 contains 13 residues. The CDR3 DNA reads TGTGCCAGCAGCACAGGTCCACCAGATACGCAGTATTTT. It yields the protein CASSTGPPDTQYF. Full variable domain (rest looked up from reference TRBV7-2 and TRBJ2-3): GAGVSQSPSNKVTEKGKDVELRCDPISGHTALYWYRQSLGQGLEFLIYFQGNSAPDKSGLPSDRFSAERTGGSVSTLTIQRTQQEDSAVYLCASSTGPPDTQYFGPGTRLTVL.

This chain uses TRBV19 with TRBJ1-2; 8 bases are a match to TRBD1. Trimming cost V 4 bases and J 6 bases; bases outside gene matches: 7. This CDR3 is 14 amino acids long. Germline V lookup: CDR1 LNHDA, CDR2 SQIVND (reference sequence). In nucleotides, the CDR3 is TGTGCCAGTAGTACGGACAGGGTCCCGAATGGCTACACCTTC. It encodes CASSTDRVPNGYTF. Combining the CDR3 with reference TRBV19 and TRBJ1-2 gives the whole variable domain DGGITQSPKYLFRKEGQNVTLSCEQNLNHDAMYWYRQDPGQGLRLIYYSQIVNDFQKGDIAEGYSVSREKKESFPLTVTSAQKNPTAFYLCASSTDRVPNGYTFGSGTRLTVV.

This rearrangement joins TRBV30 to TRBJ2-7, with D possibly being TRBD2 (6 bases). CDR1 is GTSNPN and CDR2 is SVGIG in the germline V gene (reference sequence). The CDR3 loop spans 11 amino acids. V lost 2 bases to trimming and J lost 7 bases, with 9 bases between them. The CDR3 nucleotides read TGTGCCTGGAGTACGGCGGGGGAGCAGTACTTC. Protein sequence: CAWSTAGEQYF.

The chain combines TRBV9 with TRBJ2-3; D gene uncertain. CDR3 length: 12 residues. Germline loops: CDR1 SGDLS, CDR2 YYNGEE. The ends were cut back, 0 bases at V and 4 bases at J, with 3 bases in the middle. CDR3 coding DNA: TGTGCCAGCAGCGTAGCAGCAGATACGCAGTATTTT. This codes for CASSVAADTQYF.

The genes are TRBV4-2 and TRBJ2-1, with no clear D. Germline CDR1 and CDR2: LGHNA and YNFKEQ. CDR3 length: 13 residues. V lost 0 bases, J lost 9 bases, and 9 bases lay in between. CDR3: CASSQDGSGEQFF. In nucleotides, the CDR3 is TGTGCCAGCAGCCAAGATGGATCAGGTGAGCAGTTCTTC.

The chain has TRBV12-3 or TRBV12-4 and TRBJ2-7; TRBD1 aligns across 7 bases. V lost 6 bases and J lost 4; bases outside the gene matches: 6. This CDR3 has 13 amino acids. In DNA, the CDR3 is TGTGCCAGCAGCTACGGGACAGTTTACGAGCAGTACTTC. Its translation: CASSYGTVYEQYF.

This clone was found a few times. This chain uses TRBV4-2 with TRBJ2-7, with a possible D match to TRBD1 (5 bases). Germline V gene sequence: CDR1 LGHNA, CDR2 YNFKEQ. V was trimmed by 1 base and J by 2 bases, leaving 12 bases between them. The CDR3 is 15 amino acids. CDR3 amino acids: CASSQVEGETYEQYF. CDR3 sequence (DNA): TGTGCCAGCAGCCAAGTGGAAGGGGAAACCTACGAGCAGTACTTC.

DNA for the CDR3: TGTGCCAGCAGTTGGTCCCTAGCGGGAGGGCCCCGGAATGAGCAGTTCTTC. The encoded protein is CASSWSLAGGPRNEQFF. The chain employs TRBV6-2 or TRBV6-3 and TRBJ2-1; 12 nucleotides align to TRBD2. CDR3 length: 17 residues. Trimming cost V 4 bases and J 7 bases; bases outside gene matches: 11. Germline V gives CDR1 MNHEY, CDR2 SVGEGT.